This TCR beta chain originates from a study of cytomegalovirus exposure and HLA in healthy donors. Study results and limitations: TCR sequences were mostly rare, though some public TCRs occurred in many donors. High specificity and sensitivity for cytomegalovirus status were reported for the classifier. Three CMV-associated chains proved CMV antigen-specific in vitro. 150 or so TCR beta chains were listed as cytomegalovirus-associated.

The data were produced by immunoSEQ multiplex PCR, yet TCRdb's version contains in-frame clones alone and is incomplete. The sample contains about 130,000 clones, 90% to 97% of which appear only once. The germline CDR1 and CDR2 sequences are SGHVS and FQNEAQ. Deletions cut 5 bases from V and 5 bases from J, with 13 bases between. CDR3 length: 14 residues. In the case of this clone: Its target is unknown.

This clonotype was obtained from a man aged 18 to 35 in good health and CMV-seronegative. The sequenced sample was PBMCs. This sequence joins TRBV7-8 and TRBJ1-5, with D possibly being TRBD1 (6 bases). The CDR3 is CASSPVQGYQPQHF. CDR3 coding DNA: TGTGCCAGCAGCCCCGTACAGGGATATCAGCCCCAGCATTTT. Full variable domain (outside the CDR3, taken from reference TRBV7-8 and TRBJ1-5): GAGVSQSPRYKVAKRGQDVALRCDPISGHVSLFWYQQALGQGPEFLTYFQNEAQLDKSGLPSDRFFAERPEGSVSTLKIQRTQQEDSAVYLCASSPVQGYQPQHFGDGTRLSIL.